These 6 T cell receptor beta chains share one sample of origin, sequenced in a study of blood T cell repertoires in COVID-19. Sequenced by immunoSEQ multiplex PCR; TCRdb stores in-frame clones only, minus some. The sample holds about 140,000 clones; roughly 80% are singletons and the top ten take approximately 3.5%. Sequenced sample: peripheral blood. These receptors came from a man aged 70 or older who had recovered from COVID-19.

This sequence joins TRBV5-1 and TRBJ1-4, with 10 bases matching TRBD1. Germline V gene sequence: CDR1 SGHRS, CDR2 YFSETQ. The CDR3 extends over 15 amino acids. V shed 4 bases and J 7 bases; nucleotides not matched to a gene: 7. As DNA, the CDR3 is TGCGCCAGCAGCATGACCGGGACAGGGGTTGAAAAACTGTTTTTT. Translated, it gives CASSMTGTGVEKLFF.

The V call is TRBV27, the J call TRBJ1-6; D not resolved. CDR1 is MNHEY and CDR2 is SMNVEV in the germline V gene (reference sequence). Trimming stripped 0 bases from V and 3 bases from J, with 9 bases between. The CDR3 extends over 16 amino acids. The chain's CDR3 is CASSLSFQNYNSPLHF. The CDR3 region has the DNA TGTGCCAGCAGTTTATCGTTCCAGAACTATAATTCACCCCTCCACTTT.

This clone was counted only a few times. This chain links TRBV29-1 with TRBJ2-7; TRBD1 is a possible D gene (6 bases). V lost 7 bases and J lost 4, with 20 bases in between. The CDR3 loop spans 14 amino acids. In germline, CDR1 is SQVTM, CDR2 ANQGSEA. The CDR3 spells CSARGRGARYEQYF. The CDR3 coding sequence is TGCAGCGCCAGGGGTCGTGGGGCCAGATACGAGCAGTACTTC.

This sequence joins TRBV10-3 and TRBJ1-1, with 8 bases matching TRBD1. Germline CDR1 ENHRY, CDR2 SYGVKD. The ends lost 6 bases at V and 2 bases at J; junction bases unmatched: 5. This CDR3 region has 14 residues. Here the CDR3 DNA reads TGTGCCATCAGACTGGGACAGGAAAACACTGAAGCTTTCTTT. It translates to CAIRLGQENTEAFF.

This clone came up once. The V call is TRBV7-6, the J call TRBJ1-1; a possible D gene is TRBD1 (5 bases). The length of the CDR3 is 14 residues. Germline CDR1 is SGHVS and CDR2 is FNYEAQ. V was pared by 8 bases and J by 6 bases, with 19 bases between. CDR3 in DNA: TGTGCCAGCGTCAATGACGGGACTTATGCTGAAGCTTTCTTT. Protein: CASVNDGTYAEAFF.

The CDR3 reads CASSHDRGGYTF. CDR3 coding DNA: TGTGCCAGCAGCCATGACAGGGGTGGCTACACCTTC. The chain is built from TRBV3-1 (or the pseudogene TRBV3-2) and TRBJ1-2; 8 nucleotides match TRBD1. Per germline, CDR1 LGHDT and CDR2 YNNKEL (reference sequence). Unmatched junction bases numbered 1, after V lost 3 bases and J lost 7 bases. The CDR3 covers 12 residues.